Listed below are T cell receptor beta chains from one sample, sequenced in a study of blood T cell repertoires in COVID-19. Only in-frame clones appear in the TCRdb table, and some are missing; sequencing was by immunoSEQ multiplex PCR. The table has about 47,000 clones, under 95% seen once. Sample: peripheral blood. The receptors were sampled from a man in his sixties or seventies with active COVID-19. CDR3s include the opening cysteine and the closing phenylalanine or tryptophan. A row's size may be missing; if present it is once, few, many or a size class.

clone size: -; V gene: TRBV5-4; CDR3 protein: CASSLFSSTNYGYTF
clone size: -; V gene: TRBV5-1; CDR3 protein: CASSLELANTEAFF
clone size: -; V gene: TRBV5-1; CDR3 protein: CASSPQDRAGEQFF
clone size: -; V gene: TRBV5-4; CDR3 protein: CASSLGQLSTDTQYF
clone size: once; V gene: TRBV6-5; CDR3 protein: CASSYSFGGTDTQYF
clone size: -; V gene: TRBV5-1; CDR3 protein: CASSLGQNYEQYF
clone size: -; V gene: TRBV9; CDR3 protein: CASSVAFALSPLHF
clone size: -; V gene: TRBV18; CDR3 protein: CASSPPILGYTF
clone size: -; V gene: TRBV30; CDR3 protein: CAWSGDKWGYQPQHF
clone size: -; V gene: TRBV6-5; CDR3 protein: CASSSRGGAYEQYF
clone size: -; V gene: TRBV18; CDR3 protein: CASSYGLPISSGANVLTF
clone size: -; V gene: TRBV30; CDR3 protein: CAWSGKAGYTNSYNEQFF
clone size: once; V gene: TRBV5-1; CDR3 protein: CASSLALGGGNEQFF
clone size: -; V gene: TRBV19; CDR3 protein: CASRYRGQSNQPQHF
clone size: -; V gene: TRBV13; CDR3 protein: CASSRDLLAGGTDTQYF
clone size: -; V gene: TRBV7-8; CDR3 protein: CASSLKGNGLYGYTF